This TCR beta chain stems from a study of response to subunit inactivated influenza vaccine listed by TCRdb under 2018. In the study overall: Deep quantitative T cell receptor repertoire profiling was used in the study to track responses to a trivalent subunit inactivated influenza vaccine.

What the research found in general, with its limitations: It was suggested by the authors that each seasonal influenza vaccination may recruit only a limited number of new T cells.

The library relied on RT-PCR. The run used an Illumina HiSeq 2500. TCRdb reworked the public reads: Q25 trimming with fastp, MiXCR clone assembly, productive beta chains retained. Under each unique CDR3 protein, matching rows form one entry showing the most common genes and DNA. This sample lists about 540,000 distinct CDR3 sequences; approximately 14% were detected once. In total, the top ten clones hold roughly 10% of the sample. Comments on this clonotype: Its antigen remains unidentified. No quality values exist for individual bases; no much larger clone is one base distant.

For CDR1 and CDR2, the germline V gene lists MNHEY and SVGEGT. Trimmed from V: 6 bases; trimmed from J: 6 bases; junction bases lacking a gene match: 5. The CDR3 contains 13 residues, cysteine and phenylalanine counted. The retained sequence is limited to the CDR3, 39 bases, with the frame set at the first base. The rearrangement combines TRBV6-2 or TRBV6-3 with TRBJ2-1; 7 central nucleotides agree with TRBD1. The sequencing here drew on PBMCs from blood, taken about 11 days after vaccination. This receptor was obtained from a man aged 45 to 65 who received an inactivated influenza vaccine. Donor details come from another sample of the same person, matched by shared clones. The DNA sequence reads TGTGCCAGCAGGACAGGGAGTTCCAATGAGCAGTTCTTC. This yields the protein CASRTGSSNEQFF.